These 15 T cell receptor delta chains were sequenced from one sample in a study of Vδ1+ human thymocytes. Study-level points and caveats: Highly polyclonal TRG and TRD repertoires with Gaussian CDR3 length distributions appeared in thymus.

Sequences come from RNA converted to cDNA by reverse transcription. Multiplex PCR used pooled V-gene forward primers and a constant-region reverse primer to amplify CDR3s. TCRdb reapplied CATT to the multiplex PCR reads. The profile shows approximately 24,000 delta-chain clones, approximately 7% of them singletons. These receptors have no identified antigens. The sample taken for sequencing was Vdelta1+ gamma-delta thymocytes from the thymus. As to subset: FACS-sorted CD3+ TCRalphabeta- TCRVdelta1+ TCRVdelta2- thymocytes. The receptor set was obtained from a girl under two years old who had congenital heart surgery.

The sample holds a few counts of this clone. The V call is TRDV1, the J call TRDJ1; 7 bases map to TRDD3. Per germline, CDR1 TSWWSYY and CDR2 QGS. The CDR3 is 23 residues long. Trimming removed 5 bases from V and 0 bases from J; junction bases left unmatched: 30. This CDR3 is CALGYHRETRGLGAPYDTDKLIF. CDR3 nucleotide sequence: TGTGCTCTTGGGTACCATAGGGAGACCCGAGGTCTGGGGGCTCCGTACGACACCGATAAACTCATCTTT.

In this sample, this clone turned up a few times. The chain recombines TRDV1 with TRDJ1; 10 nucleotides align to TRDD3. The junction had 8 bases not matched to a gene; V was cut back by 0 bases and J by 1 base. In germline, CDR1 is TSWWSYY, CDR2 QGS. The CDR3 has 18 residues. The CDR3 sequence: CALGELSLGDNVTDKLIF. DNA of the CDR3: TGTGCTCTTGGGGAACTATCGCTGGGGGATAACGTCACCGATAAACTCATCTTT.

In its sample, this clone was seen a few times. The chain links TRDV1 to TRDJ1, with 8 nucleotides matching TRDD3. V was clipped by 4 bases and J by 10 bases; unmatched bases: 20. CDR1 and CDR2 from the germline V gene are TSWWSYY and QGS. There are 17 residues in the CDR3. Here the CDR3 DNA reads TGTGCTCTTGGGGTCCCTTCCATCTGGGGGAGTAACTGCGGACTCATCTTT. It translates to CALGVPSIWGSNCGLIF.

This clone was picked up a small number of times. V usage is TRDV1 and J usage is TRDJ1, with 7 bases lining up with TRDD3. Germline values: CDR1 TSWWSYY, CDR2 QGS. The V gene end was trimmed by 0 bases and the J gene end by 1 base; junction bases not matched to a gene: 23. The CDR3 has 22 residues. CDR3 bases: TGTGCTCTTGGGGAACTTTGGTCAGGATACGCTCCCCTGCCCGTAGGCACCGATAAACTCATCTTT. This translates into CALGELWSGYAPLPVGTDKLIF.

This chain uses TRDV1 with TRDJ1, with 13 positions matching TRDD3. No J segment appears in TCRdb, so it was assigned here by matching the sequence to germline. This CDR3 comprises 21 residues. Germline values: CDR1 TSWWSYY, CDR2 QGS. J was trimmed by 0 bases and V by 4 bases; bases with no gene match: 17. The chain's CDR3 is CALGGPSFEYWGIRYTDKLIF. DNA of the CDR3: TGTGCTCTTGGGGGGCCTTCCTTCGAATACTGGGGGATACGGTACACCGATAAACTCATCTTT.

This clone was recorded a few times. A single base separates this from a much larger clone, so it may be a read error. This same CDR3 is encoded by further DNA sequences in the sample. This chain uses TRDV2 with TRDJ1, with 9 positions matching TRDD3. CDR1 GEAIGNYY and CDR2 EKD come from the germline V gene. This CDR3 has 21 amino acids. This chain's CDR3 is CACDTLTGGNERPGKTDKLIF. In nucleotides, the CDR3 is TGCGCCTGTGACACTCTAACTGGGGGAAACGAACGCCCCGGAAAGACGGACAAACTCATCTTT.

Turning to this clone: One junction end does not reproduce the germline sequence, and a read error may be involved. The chain recombines TRDV1 with TRDJ1, with D unresolved. The CDR3 runs 15 residues. Germline V CDR1 and CDR2: TSWWSYY, QGS. The CDR3 DNA reads TGTGCTCTTGGGGAACTCAGGAAGCCCCCCGATAAACTTATCTTT. It encodes CALGELRKPPDKLIF.

This clone was counted only a few times. V is TRDV2 and J is TRDJ1; no definite D call. CDR1 and CDR2 (germline): GEAIGNYY, EKD. This CDR3 has 13 residues. V gave up 0 bases and J gave up 7 bases, with 11 bases separating them. CDR3 nucleotide sequence: TGTGCCTGTGACACCGTCCGGGTATTTAAACTCATCTTT. As protein: CACDTVRVFKLIF.

The genes are TRDV1 and TRDJ1, with TRDD3 matching 10 bases. Looked up from germline, CDR1 is TSWWSYY and CDR2 is QGS. The CDR3 runs to 19 residues. The junction had 19 bases not matched to a gene; V was cut back by 5 bases and J by 4 bases. Written as DNA, the CDR3 is TGTGCTCTTGGGAAGTCGGACGTACTGGGGGATTTACCCAACGATAAACTCATCTTT. It translates to CALGKSDVLGDLPNDKLIF.

This clone has only a few counts. Its ends do not fully match the called genes, so a read error is possible. This chain connects TRDV1 to TRDJ1, with TRDD3 matching 9 bases. Germline CDR1 TSWWSYY, CDR2 QGS. This CDR3 has 22 residues. CDR3 sequence reads: CALGELLASGSLRGILYDKLIF. The DNA for the CDR3 is TGTGCCCTTGGGGAACTTCTGGCCTCAGGTTCACTACGGGGGATACTTTACGATAAACTCATCTTT.

This clone was seen only a few times. V usage is TRDV1 and J usage is TRDJ1; 10 bases align to TRDD3. CDR3 length: 17 amino acids. Trimming cost V 5 bases and J 0 bases; bases outside gene matches: 9. The germline CDR1 and CDR2 sequences are TSWWSYY and QGS. CDR3 bases: TGTGCTCTTGGGAACTATCGTACTGGGGGATACACCGATAAACTCATCTTT. Translation gives CALGNYRTGGYTDKLIF.

The V call is TRDV1, the J call TRDJ1; D is perhaps TRDD3 (5 bases). CDR3 length: 21 amino acids. CDR1 and CDR2 (germline): TSWWSYY, QGS. V lost 2 bases and J lost 0, with 28 bases in between. The CDR3 DNA follows: TGTGCTCTTGGGGAAAACACCTCAAACGGGAGGGATGCGGGTAACACCGATAAACTCATCTTT. Its translation: CALGENTSNGRDAGNTDKLIF.

The V call is TRDV1, the J call TRDJ1, with a tentative D call TRDD3 (6 bases). CDR1 and CDR2 from the germline V gene are TSWWSYY and QGS. The ends were cut back, 2 bases at V and 8 bases at J, with 15 bases in the middle. This CDR3 is built from 14 residues. The CDR3 region is CALGEGTWGAKLIF. The CDR3 DNA is TGTGCTCTTGGGGAAGGAACTTGGGGGGCAAAACTCATCTTT.

This clone turned up a few times. The genes are TRDV1 and TRDJ1; 7 bases fit TRDD2. CDR3 length: 15 amino acids. After removal of 5 bases from V and 6 bases from J, the junction contained 12 bases not matched to a gene. Per the germline V gene, CDR1 is TSWWSYY and CDR2 is QGS. The CDR3 spells CALGKTFLPGNKLIF. The CDR3, as DNA: TGTGCTCTTGGGAAAACATTCCTACCGGGGAATAAACTCATCTTT.

This clone was detected a few times. The chain recombines TRDV1 with TRDJ1, with D perhaps given as TRDD2 or TRDD3 (6 bases each). The V end was cut by 1 base, the J end by 5 bases, with 32 bases between. The CDR3 has 21 amino acids. Germline assignment: CDR1 TSWWSYY and CDR2 QGS. The CDR3 DNA reads as TGTGCTCTTGGGGAACGGACTAGGGTGTCCTACGAAGTGGATACTGGGGATAAACTCATCTTT. Its translation is CALGERTRVSYEVDTGDKLIF.